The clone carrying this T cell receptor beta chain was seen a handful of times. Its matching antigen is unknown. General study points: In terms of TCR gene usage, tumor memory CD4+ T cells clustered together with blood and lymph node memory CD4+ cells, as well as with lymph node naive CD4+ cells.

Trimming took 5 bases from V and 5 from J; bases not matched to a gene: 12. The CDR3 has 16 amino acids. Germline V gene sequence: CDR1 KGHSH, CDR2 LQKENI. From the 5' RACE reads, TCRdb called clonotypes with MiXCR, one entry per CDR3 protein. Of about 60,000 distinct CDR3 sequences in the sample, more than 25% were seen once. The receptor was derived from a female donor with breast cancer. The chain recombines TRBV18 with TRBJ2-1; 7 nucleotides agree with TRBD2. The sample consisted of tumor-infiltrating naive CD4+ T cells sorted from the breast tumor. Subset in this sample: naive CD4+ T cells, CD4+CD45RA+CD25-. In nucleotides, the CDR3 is TGTGCCAGCTCAAGACCGGGGACTAACCGCCACAATGAGCAGTTCTTC. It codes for CASSRPGTNRHNEQFF.